These 2 T cell receptor beta chains were sequenced from one sample in a study of human T cells and chemical hapten exposure. Time point described: healthy volunteer bleed at 2 weeks. Someone pulled total RNA out of unfractionated whole blood. One entry per CDR3 protein, called by TCRdb with MiXCR from the RACE reads. The sample yields about 47,000 distinct CDR3 sequences, 4.4% seen once. Material for sequencing was whole blood. These receptors all come from a human donor in good health. Some clones in this sample may be carry-over from other donors' samples.

This chain links TRBV7-2 with TRBJ2-1, with TRBD2 matching over 16 bases. Germline V CDR1 and CDR2: SGHTA, FQGNSA. V was clipped by 1 base and J by 8 bases; unmatched bases: 5. The CDR3 is made up of 17 amino acids. The CDR3 is CASSLGMGLAGGDEQFF. Here the CDR3 DNA reads TGTGCCAGCAGCTTAGGAATGGGACTAGCGGGGGGGGATGAGCAGTTCTTC.

The chain employs TRBV7-3 and TRBJ2-5; D possibly corresponds to TRBD2 (6 bases). Germline CDR1 and CDR2: SGHTA and FQGTGA. With 0 bases removed from V and 4 bases from J, the gap between germline ends came to 6 bases. This CDR3 is built from 13 residues. CDR3 in DNA: TGTGCCAGCAGCTTAACGCGGGGAGAGACCCAGTACTTC. Translating gives CASSLTRGETQYF.